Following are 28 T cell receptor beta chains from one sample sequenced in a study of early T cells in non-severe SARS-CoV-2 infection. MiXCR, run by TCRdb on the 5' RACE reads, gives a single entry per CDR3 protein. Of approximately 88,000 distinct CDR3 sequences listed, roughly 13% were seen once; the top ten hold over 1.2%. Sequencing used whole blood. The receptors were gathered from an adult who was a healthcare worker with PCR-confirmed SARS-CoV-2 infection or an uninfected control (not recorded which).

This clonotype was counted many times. The CDR3 DNA reads TGTGCCAGCAGCCAAGACATAGATTCACCCCTCCACTTT. It translates to CASSQDIDSPLHF. The chain recombines TRBV14 with TRBJ1-6; no firm D call. Germline CDR1 and CDR2: SGHDN and FVKESK. The CDR3 length is 13 residues. The ends were cut back, 0 bases at V and 8 bases at J, with 5 bases in the middle.

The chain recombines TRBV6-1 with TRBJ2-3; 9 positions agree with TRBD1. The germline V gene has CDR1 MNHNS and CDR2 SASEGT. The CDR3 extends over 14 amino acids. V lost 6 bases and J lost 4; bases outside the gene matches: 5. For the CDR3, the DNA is TGTGCCAGCAGCCGGGACAGGGTACCAGATACGCAGTATTTT. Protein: CASSRDRVPDTQYF.

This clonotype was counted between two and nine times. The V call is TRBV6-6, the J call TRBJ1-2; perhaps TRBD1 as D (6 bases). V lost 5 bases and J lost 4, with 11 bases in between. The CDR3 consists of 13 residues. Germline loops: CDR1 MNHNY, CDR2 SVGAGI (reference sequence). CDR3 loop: CASSRQARYGYTF. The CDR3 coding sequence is TGTGCCAGCAGTCGACAGGCTCGCTATGGCTACACCTTC.

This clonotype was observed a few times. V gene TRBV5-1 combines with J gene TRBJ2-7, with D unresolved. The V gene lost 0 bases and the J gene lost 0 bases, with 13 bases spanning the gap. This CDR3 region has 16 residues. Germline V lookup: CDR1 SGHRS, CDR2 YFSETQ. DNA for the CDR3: TGCGCCAGCAGCTTGGCCGTCGAAAACCTCTCCTACGAGCAGTACTTC. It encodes CASSLAVENLSYEQYF.

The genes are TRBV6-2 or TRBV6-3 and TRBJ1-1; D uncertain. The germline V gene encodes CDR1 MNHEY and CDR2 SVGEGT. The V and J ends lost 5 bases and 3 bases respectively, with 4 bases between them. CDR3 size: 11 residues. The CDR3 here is CASSGYTEAFF. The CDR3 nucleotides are TGTGCCAGCAGTGGGTACACTGAAGCTTTCTTT.

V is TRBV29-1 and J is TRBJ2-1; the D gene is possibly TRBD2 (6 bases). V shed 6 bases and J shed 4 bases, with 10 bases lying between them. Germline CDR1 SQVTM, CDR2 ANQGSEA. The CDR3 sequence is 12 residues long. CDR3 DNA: TGCAGCGTGATTAGCGGTTACAATGAGCAGTTCTTC. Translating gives CSVISGYNEQFF.

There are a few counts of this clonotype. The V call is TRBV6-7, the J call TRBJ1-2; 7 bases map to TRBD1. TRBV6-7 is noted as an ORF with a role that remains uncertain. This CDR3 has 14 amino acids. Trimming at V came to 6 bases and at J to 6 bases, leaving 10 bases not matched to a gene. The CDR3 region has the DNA TGTGCCAGCAGCAGAGGGGGACAGCGGAATGGCTACACCTTC. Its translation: CASSRGGQRNGYTF.

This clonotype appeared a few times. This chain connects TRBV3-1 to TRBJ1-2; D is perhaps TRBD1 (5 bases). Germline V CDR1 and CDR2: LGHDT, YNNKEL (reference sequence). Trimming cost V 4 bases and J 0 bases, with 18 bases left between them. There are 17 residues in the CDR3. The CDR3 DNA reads TGTGCCAGCAGCCCCACCGGGACCGCCGGATCTAACTATGGCTACACCTTC. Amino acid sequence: CASSPTGTAGSNYGYTF.

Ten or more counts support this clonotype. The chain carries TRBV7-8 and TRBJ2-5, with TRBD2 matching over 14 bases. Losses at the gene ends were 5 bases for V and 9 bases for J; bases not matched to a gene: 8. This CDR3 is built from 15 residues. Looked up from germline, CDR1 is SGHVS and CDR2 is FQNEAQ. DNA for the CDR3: TGTGCCAGCAGCCCGGGGACTAGCGGGGGTAGGCCCCAGTACTTC. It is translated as CASSPGTSGGRPQYF.

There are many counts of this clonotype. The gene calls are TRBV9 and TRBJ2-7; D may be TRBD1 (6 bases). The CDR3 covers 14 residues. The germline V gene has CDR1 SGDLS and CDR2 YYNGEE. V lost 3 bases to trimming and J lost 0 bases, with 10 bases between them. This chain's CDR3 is CASSGRDNSYEQYF. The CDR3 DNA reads TGTGCCAGCAGCGGCCGGGACAACTCCTACGAGCAGTACTTC.

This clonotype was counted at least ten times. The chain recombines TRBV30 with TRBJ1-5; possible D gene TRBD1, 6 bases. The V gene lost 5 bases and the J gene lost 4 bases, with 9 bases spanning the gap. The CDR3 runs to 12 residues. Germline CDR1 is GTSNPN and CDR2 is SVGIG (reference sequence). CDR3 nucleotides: TGTGCCTGGGGAACAGGGAATCAGCCCCAGCATTTT. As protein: CAWGTGNQPQHF. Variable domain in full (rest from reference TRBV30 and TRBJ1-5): SQTIHQWPATLVQPVGSPLSLECTVEGTSNPNLYWYRQAAGRGLQLLFYSVGIGQISSEVPQNLSASRPQDRQFILSSKKLLLSDSGFYLCAWGTGNQPQHFGDGTRLSIL.

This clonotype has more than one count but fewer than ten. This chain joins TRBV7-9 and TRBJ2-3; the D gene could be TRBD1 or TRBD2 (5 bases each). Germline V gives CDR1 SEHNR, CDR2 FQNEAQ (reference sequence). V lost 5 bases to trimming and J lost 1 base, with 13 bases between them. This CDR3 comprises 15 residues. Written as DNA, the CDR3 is TGTGCCAGCAGCCCAGGGCGAGCGGGCACAGATACGCAGTATTTT. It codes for CASSPGRAGTDTQYF. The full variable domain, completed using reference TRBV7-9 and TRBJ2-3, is DTGVSQNPRHKITKRGQNVTFRCDPISEHNRLYWYRQTLGQGPEFLTYFQNEAQLEKSRLLSDRFSAERPKGSFSTLEIQRTEQGDSAMYLCASSPGRAGTDTQYFGPGTRLTVL.

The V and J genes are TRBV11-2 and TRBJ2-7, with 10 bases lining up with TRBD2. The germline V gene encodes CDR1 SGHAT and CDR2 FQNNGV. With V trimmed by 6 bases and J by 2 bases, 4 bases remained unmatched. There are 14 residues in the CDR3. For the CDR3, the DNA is TGTGCCAGCAGACGAGCGGGGGGGCCCTACGAGCAGTACTTC. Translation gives CASRRAGGPYEQYF.

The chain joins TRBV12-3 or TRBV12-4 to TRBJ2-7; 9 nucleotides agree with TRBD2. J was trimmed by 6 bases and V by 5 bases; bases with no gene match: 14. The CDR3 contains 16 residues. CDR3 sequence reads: CASSVSSRGGGAEQYF. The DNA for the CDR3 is TGTGCCAGCAGTGTCTCCTCGCGCGGGGGGGGCGCCGAGCAGTACTTC.

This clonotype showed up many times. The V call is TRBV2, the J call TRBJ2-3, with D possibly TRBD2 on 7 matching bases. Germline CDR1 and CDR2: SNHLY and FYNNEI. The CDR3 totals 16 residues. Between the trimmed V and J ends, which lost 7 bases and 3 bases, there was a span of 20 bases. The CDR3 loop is CASTRARGPPTDTQYF. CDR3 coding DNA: TGTGCCAGCACCCGGGCGCGGGGGCCCCCGACAGATACGCAGTATTTT.

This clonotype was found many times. As DNA, the CDR3 is TGTGCCAGCAGCCCACAGGGTAGGGGCAATCAGCCCCAGCATTTT. It translates to CASSPQGRGNQPQHF. This rearrangement joins TRBV12-3 or TRBV12-4 to TRBJ1-5, with D possibly TRBD1 on 6 matching bases. The CDR3 contains 15 residues. V shed 6 bases and J shed 2 bases, with 14 bases lying between them.

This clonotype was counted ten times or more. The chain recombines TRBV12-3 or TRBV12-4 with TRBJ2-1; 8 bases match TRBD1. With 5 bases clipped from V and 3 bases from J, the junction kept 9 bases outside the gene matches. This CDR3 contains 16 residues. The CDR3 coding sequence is TGTGCCAGCAGTCCCAGGACAGGGCTGAGCTACAATGAGCAGTTCTTC. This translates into CASSPRTGLSYNEQFF.

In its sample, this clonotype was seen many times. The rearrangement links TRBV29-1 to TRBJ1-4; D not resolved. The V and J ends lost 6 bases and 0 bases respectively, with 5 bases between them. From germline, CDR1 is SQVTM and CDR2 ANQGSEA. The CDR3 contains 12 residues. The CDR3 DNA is TGCAGCGTGGTTGCAACTAATGAAAAACTGTTTTTT. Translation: CSVVATNEKLFF.

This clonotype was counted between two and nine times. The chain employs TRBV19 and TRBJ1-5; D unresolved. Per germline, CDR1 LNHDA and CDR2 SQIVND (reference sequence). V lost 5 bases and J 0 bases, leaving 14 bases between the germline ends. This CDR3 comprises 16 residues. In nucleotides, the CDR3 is TGTGCCAGTAGTCTCTACAGAGAATATAGCAATCAGCCCCAGCATTTT. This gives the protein CASSLYREYSNQPQHF.

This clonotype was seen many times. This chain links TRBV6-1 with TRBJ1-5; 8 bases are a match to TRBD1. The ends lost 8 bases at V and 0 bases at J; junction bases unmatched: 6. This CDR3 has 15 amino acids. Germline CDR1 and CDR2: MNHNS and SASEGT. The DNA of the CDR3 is TGTGCCAGCCGGGGACAGGTCAATAGCAATCAGCCCCAGCATTTT. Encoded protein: CASRGQVNSNQPQHF.

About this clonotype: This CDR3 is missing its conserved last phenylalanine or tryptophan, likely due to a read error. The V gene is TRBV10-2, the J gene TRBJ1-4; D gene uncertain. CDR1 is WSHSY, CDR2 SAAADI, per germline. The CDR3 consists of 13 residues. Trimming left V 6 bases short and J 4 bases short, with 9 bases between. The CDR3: CASRLQLNEKLFL. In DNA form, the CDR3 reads TGCGCCAGCAGGCTTCAGCTTAATGAAAAACTGTTTTTA.

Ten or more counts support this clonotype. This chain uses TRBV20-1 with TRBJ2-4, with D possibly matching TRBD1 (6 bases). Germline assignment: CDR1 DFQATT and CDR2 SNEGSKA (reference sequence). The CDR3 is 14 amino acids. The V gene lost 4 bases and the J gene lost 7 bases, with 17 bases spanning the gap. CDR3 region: CSATPQGSVNIQYF. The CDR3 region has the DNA TGCAGTGCTACCCCCCAGGGGTCTGTGAACATTCAGTACTTC.

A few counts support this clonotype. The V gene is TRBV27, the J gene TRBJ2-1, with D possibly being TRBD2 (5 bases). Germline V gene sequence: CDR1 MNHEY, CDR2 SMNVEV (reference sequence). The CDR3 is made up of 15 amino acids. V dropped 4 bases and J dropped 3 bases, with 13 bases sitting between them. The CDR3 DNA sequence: TGTGCCAGCAGTTCGGTACCGGGGATCTACAATGAGCAGTTCTTC. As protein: CASSSVPGIYNEQFF.

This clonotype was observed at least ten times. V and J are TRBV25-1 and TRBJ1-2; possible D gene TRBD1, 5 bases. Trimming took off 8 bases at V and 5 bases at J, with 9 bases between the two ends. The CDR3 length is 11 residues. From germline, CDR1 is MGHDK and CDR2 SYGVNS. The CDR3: CASLGGYGYTF. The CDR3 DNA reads TGTGCCAGCCTGGGGGGTTATGGCTACACCTTC.

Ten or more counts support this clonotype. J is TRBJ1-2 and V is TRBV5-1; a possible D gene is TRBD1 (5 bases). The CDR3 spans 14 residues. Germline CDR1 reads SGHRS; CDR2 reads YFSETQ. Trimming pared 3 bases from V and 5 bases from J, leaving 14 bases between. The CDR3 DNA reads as TGCGCCAGCAGCTCAGAGGGGTCTCCTTATGGCTACACCTTC. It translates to CASSSEGSPYGYTF. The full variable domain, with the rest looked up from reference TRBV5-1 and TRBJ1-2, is KAGVTQTPRYLIKTRGQQVTLSCSPISGHRSVSWYQQTPGQGLQFLFEYFSETQRNKGNFPGRFSGRQFSNSRSEMNVSTLELGDSALYLCASSSEGSPYGYTFGSGTRLTVV.

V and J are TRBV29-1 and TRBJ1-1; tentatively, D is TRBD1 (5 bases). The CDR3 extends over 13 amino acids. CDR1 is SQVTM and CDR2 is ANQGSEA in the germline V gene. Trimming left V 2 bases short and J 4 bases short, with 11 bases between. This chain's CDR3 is CSVEKGPGTEAFF. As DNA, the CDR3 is TGCAGCGTTGAAAAGGGGCCCGGCACTGAAGCTTTCTTT. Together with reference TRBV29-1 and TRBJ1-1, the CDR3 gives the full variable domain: SAVISQKPSRDICQRGTSLTIQCQVDSQVTMMFWYRQQPGQSLTLIATANQGSEATYESGFVIDKFPISRPNLTFSTLTVSNMSPEDSSIYLCSVEKGPGTEAFFGQGTRLTVV.

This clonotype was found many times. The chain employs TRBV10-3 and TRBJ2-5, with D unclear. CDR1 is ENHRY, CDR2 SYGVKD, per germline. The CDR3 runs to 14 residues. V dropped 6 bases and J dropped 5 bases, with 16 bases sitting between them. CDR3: CAIRADTRKETQYF. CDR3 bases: TGTGCCATCAGGGCCGACACGAGGAAGGAGACCCAGTACTTC.

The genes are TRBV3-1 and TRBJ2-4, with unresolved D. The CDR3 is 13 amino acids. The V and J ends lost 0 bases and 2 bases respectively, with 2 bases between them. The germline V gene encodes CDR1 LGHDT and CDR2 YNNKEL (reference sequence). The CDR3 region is CASSQDPKNIQYF. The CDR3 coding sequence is TGTGCCAGCAGCCAAGACCCCAAAAACATTCAGTACTTC.